This passage covers 9 T cell receptor beta chains from one sample sequenced in a study of blood T cell repertoires in COVID-19. Libraries were prepared by immunoSEQ multiplex PCR; TCRdb keeps only in-frame clonotypes and omits some of them. The data hold some 350,000 clones, with around 84% observed a single time. Sequenced sample: peripheral blood. These receptors were collected from a human donor in a cohort sampled during active COVID-19.

V usage is TRBV6-5 and J usage is TRBJ2-7; D is uncertain. This CDR3 has 13 residues. The V end lost 2 bases, the J end lost 0 bases, and 5 bases lay between the germline ends. Looked up from germline, CDR1 is MNHEY and CDR2 is SVGAGI. The DNA of the CDR3 is TGTGCCAGCAGTTACGCCAGCTCCTACGAGCAGTACTTC. It is translated as CASSYASSYEQYF.

The V call is TRBV5-6, the J call TRBJ1-2, with 9 bases identical to TRBD1. CDR3 length equals 17 residues. Germline loops: CDR1 SGHDT, CDR2 YYEEEE. The V and J ends lost 2 bases and 4 bases, in that order; junction bases with no gene match: 12. Here the CDR3 reads CASSLSAGTGRIYGYTF. The CDR3 nucleotides read TGTGCCAGCAGCTTAAGTGCCGGGACAGGGCGGATCTATGGCTACACCTTC.

This chain connects TRBV7-9 to TRBJ2-1; D is possibly TRBD2 (5 bases). Germline CDR1 and CDR2: SEHNR and FQNEAQ (reference sequence). This CDR3 is built from 14 residues. The V gene lost 6 bases and the J gene lost 7 bases, with 16 bases spanning the gap. This chain's CDR3 is CASSFSGSGNEQFF. CDR3 DNA: TGTGCCAGCAGTTTCAGTGGGAGCGGTAATGAGCAGTTCTTC.

CDR3 in amino acids: CASSEGTEVYEQYF. In nucleotides, the CDR3 is TGTGCCAGCAGTGAGGGGACAGAAGTTTACGAGCAGTACTTC. This chain uses TRBV28 with TRBJ2-7; 7 bases align to TRBD1. The CDR3 consists of 14 residues. Germline-derived CDR1 and CDR2 are MDHEN and SYDVKM. The trim removed 5 bases at V and 4 bases at J, leaving 8 bases unmatched. Together with reference TRBV28 and TRBJ2-7, the CDR3 gives the full variable domain: DVKVTQSSRYLVKRTGEKVFLECVQDMDHENMFWYRQDPGLGLRLIYFSYDVKMKEKGDIPEGYSVSREKKERFSLILESASTNQTSMYLCASSEGTEVYEQYFGPGTRLTVT.

This chain uses TRBV5-1 with TRBJ2-1; TRBD2 aligns across 16 bases. The CDR3 sequence is 20 residues long. Germline CDR1 SGHRS, CDR2 YFSETQ. V gave up 2 bases and J gave up 0 bases; unmatched junction bases: 8. For the CDR3, the DNA is TGCGCCAGCAGCTTATCCGGGACTAGCGGGGGGGCTGGCTCCTACAATGAGCAGTTCTTC. Translating gives CASSLSGTSGGAGSYNEQFF.

This clone has just a few counts. This sequence joins TRBV14 and TRBJ2-7, with TRBD1 matching 9 bases. Trimming removed 0 bases from V and 6 bases from J; junction bases left unmatched: 9. The CDR3 sequence is 16 residues long. Germline assignment: CDR1 SGHDN and CDR2 FVKESK. The CDR3 nucleotides read TGTGCCAGCAGCCAAGACATCGGACAGGGGATAGCCGAGCAGTACTTC. Its protein is CASSQDIGQGIAEQYF.

The chain has TRBV3-1 (or the pseudogene TRBV3-2) and TRBJ2-1, with 7 bases aligning to TRBD1. Germline CDR1 reads LGHDT; CDR2 reads YNNKEL (reference sequence). The CDR3 is 15 amino acids. The J segment lost 6 bases and the V segment lost 1 base, leaving 6 bases of the junction unmatched. This CDR3 is CASSQAGDSANEQFF. In nucleotides, the CDR3 is TGTGCCAGCAGCCAAGCTGGGGACAGCGCCAATGAGCAGTTCTTC.

The chain has TRBV11-3 and TRBJ2-7; D remains unclear. CDR1 and CDR2 (germline): SGHNT, YENEEA. This CDR3 has 13 amino acids. Between the trimmed V and J ends, which lost 4 bases and 5 bases, there was a span of 12 bases. The DNA for the CDR3 is TGTGCCAGCAGCTCTGGCCGATATGACGAGCAGTACTTC. It codes for CASSSGRYDEQYF.

This chain connects TRBV5-1 to TRBJ2-5; TRBD2 aligns across 7 bases. CDR1 and CDR2 from the germline V gene are SGHRS and YFSETQ. Unmatched junction bases numbered 7, after V lost 4 bases and J lost 4 bases. The CDR3 runs to 14 residues. The CDR3 here is CASSIAGGRETQYF. The CDR3, as DNA: TGCGCCAGCAGCATCGCCGGGGGGAGAGAGACCCAGTACTTC.